This T cell receptor beta chain appears in the sequencing data of a study of identical twins. Healthy Caucasians provided all donations. V lost 0 bases to trimming and J lost 7 bases; unmatched junction nucleotides: 6. Germline CDR1 and CDR2: SGHRS and YFSETQ. The CDR3 runs to 16 residues. General study results and limits: Within beta out-of-frame sequences, the excess sharing observed between twins was weaker.

As for this clonotype: What it recognizes is unknown.

Carrying unique molecular identifiers, the cDNA also gained a universal primer site through template switching. TCRdb itself ran the 5' RACE reads through MiXCR, one entry per CDR3 protein. The sample holds hundreds of thousands of distinct CDR3 sequences; about 12% are singletons and the top ten take around 1.5%. In addition, the sample was reused for a study of yellow fever vaccine responses in identical twins.

The clonotype was recovered from a woman under 30 in good health. The chain combines TRBV5-1 with TRBJ1-5; 11 bases map to TRBD1. What was sequenced was PBMCs. CDR3 loop: CASSLGTGGAGQPQHF. CDR3 nucleotides: TGCGCCAGCAGCTTGGGGACAGGGGGCGCGGGGCAGCCCCAGCATTTT.